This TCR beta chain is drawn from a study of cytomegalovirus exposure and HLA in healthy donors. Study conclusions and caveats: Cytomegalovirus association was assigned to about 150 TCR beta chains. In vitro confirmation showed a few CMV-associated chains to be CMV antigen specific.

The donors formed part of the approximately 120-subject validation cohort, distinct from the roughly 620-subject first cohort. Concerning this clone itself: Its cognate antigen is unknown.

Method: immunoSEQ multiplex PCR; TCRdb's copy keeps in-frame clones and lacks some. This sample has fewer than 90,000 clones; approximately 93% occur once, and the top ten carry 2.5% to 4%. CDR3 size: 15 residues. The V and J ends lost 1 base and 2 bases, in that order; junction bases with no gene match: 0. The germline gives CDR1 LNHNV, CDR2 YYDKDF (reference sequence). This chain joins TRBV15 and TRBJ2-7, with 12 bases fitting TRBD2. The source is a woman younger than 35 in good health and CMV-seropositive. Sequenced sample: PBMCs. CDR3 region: CATSRGTSGAYEQYF. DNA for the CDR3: TGTGCCACCAGCAGAGGGACTAGCGGGGCCTACGAGCAGTACTTC.